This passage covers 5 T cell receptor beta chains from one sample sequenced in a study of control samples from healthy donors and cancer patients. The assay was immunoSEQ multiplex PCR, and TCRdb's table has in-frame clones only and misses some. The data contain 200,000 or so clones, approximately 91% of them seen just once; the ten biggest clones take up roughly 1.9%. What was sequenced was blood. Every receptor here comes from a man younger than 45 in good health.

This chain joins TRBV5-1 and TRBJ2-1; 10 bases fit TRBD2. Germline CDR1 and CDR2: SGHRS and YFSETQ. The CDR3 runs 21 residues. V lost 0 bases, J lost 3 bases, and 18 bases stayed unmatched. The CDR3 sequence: CASSLDLGHSGGGGYYNEQFF. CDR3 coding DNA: TGCGCCAGCAGCTTGGACCTCGGACACAGCGGGGGGGGCGGATACTACAATGAGCAGTTCTTC.

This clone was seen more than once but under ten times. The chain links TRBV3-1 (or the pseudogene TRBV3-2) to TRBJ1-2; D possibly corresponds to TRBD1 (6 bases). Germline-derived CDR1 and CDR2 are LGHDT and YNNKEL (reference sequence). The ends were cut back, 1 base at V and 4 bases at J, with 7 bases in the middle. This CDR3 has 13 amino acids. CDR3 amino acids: CASSQGTVYGYTF. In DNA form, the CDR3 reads TGTGCCAGCAGCCAAGGGACAGTCTATGGCTACACCTTC.

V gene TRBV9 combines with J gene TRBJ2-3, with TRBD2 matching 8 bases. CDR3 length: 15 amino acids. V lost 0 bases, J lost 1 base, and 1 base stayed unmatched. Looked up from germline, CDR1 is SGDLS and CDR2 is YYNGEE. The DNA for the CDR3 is TGTGCCAGCAGCGTAGATAGCGGGGGCACAGATACGCAGTATTTT. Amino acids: CASSVDSGGTDTQYF.

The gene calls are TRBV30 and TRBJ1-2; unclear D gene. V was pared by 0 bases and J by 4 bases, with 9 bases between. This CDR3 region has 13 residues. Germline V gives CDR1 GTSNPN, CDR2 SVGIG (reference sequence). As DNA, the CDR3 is TGTGCCTGGAGTGTAACGGCCAGCTATGGCTACACCTTC. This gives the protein CAWSVTASYGYTF.

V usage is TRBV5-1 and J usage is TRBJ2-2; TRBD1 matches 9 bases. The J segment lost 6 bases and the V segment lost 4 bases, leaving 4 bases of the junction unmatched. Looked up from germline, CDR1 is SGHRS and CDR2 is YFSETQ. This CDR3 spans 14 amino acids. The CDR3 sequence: CASSPWTGAGELFF. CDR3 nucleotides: TGCGCCAGCAGCCCCTGGACAGGGGCCGGGGAGCTGTTTTTT.